This T cell receptor beta chain derives from a study of cytomegalovirus exposure and HLA in healthy donors. Study-level background: Genetic ancestry analysis placed more than 80% of the roughly 400 donors that were genotyped in the Caucasian-associated cluster.

As for this clone: The antigen remains undetermined.

Study-level findings and limits: Testing in vitro showed a few CMV-associated chains specific for CMV antigens. Beyond CMV serostatus, there was no information to go on about immune exposure. TCR beta sequences numbering 15,000 to 20,000 were associated with HLA alleles at 0.05 false discovery rate in a later analysis.

V lost 3 bases to trimming and J lost 10 bases; unmatched junction nucleotides: 4. Germline CDR1 is SGHDN and CDR2 is FVKESK. The CDR3 loop spans 13 amino acids. 13 Jbeta primers and 60 Vbeta primers were used for the PCR. Profiling relied on immunoSEQ multiplex PCR, and the TCRdb table lists in-frame clones only, not all of them. Of about 100,000 clones in the sample, about 80% were seen once. Source material: PBMCs. This receptor was taken from a man aged 45-65 years in good health and CMV-seropositive. This chain joins TRBV14 and TRBJ1-1; 11 bases line up with TRBD1. CDR3 in DNA: TGTGCCAGCAGCCATCCGGGACAGGGGGTAGCTTTCTTT. It codes for CASSHPGQGVAFF.